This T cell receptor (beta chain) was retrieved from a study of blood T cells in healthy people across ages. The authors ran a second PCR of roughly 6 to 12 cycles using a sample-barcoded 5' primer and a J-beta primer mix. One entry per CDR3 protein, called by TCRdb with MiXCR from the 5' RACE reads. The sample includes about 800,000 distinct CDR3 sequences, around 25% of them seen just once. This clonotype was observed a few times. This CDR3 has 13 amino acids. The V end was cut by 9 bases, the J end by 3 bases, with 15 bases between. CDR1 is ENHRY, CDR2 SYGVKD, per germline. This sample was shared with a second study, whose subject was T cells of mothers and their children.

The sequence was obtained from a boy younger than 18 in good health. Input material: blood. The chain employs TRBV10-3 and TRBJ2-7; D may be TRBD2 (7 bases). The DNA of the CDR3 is TGTGCCATTAATAGGGGGGGAAACTACGAGCAGTACTTC. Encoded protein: CAINRGGNYEQYF.